Following are 5 T cell receptor beta chains from one sample sequenced in a study of PD-1 blockade in classical Hodgkin lymphoma. The patients all showed relapse after autologous stem cell transplantation, while their brentuximab vedotin exposure varied. Clones were read by immunoSEQ multiplex PCR, and TCRdb kept only the in-frame ones, dropping some. Of more than 13,000 clones listed, 60% to 80% are singletons. The source was peripheral blood mononuclear cells (PBMCs), collected before the second cycle of nivolumab. The receptors stem from a human donor with classical Hodgkin lymphoma.

This clone was detected only a few times. V gene TRBV4-3 combines with J gene TRBJ2-5; D might be TRBD2 (5 bases). The germline V gene encodes CDR1 LGHNA and CDR2 YSLEER. The CDR3 extends over 14 amino acids. The ends were cut back, 0 bases at V and 6 bases at J, with 11 bases in the middle. CDR3 in amino acids: CASSQETSSKTQYF. The CDR3 region has the DNA TGCGCCAGCAGCCAAGAAACTAGTTCAAAGACCCAGTACTTC.

The V gene is TRBV7-2, the J gene TRBJ2-7; 8 nucleotides align to TRBD1. The CDR3 has 15 amino acids. Germline CDR1 is SGHTA and CDR2 is FQGNSA. J gave up 2 bases and V 5 bases, and 8 bases lay outside the gene matches. For the CDR3, the DNA is TGTGCCAGCAGCCCCTCAGGGGGCGCAACCTACGAGCAGTACTTC. Amino acid sequence: CASSPSGGATYEQYF.

The chain links TRBV5-6 to TRBJ2-7; the D is unclear. CDR1 SGHDT and CDR2 YYEEEE come from the germline V gene. CDR3 length equals 14 residues. Trimming removed 5 bases from V and 2 bases from J, with 14 bases in between. The CDR3, as DNA: TGTGCCAGCAGTTACAATGGCAAGACCTACGAGCAGTACTTC. Translated: CASSYNGKTYEQYF.

V gene TRBV19 combines with J gene TRBJ1-1; perhaps TRBD1 as D (5 bases). Germline values: CDR1 LNHDA, CDR2 SQIVND (reference sequence). The germline V and J ends were trimmed by 4 bases and 2 bases, with 11 bases remaining between them. The CDR3 extends over 14 amino acids. The CDR3 spells CASSRGTVNTEAFF. The CDR3 nucleotides are TGTGCCAGTAGTAGGGGGACGGTAAACACTGAAGCTTTCTTT.

The chain recombines TRBV9 with TRBJ1-5, with 9 bases lining up with TRBD1. This CDR3 comprises 15 residues. After removal of 0 bases from V and 4 bases from J, the junction contained 2 bases not matched to a gene. Germline values: CDR1 SGDLS, CDR2 YYNGEE. The CDR3 spells CASSVGGTGNQPQHF. As DNA, the CDR3 is TGTGCCAGCAGCGTAGGTGGGACAGGGAATCAGCCCCAGCATTTT.